This record looks at one TCR beta chain sequence and its context. Its antigen is currently unknown. MiXCR, applied by TCRdb to the RT-PCR reads, yields one record per CDR3 protein. The data hold under 850,000 distinct CDR3 sequences, with less than 20% observed a single time. The CDR3 spans 17 residues. The V end was cut by 4 bases, the J end by 3 bases, with 19 bases between. Looked up from germline, CDR1 is MDHEN and CDR2 is SYDVKM. This record belongs to a study of response to subunit inactivated influenza vaccine. General observations from the study: Few additional T cells are recruited per seasonal influenza vaccination, authors suggested.

This TCR was sampled from a man aged 50 to 60 who received an inactivated influenza vaccine. The chain has TRBV28 and TRBJ2-4; tentative D call: TRBD1 (6 bases). The specimen was PBMCs from blood, collected 5 days after vaccination. The CDR3 nucleotides are TGTGCCAGCAGTTCCCTAATGTCAGGGGAAGGCAAAAACATTCAGTACTTC. Encoded protein: CASSSLMSGEGKNIQYF.